This entry lists 7 T cell receptor beta chains sequenced from one sample in a study of T cell responses to AZD1222 COVID-19 vaccine. Repertoires were generated with immunoSEQ multiplex PCR, while TCRdb's copy carries only in-frame clones and drops some. This repertoire shows 80,000 to 100,000 clones, approximately 86% found once; its top ten account for roughly 6.3%. The source was peripheral blood, collected on day 0 of AZD1222 vaccination. Receptor source: an adult in good health.

This clone has only a few counts. The chain carries TRBV7-3 and TRBJ1-5, with D uncertain. Deletions cut 0 bases from V and 0 bases from J, with 15 bases between. The CDR3 spans 18 residues. The germline V gene has CDR1 SGHTA and CDR2 FQGTGA. The DNA of the CDR3 is TGTGCCAGCAGCTTAACAGGGATCGCGTTTTATAGCAATCAGCCCCAGCATTTT. It encodes CASSLTGIAFYSNQPQHF. Filled out from reference TRBV7-3 and TRBJ1-5, the complete variable domain reads GAGVSQTPSNKVTEKGKYVELRCDPISGHTALYWYRQSLGQGPEFLIYFQGTGAADDSGLPNDRFFAVRPEGSVSTLKIQRTERGDSAVYLCASSLTGIAFYSNQPQHFGDGTRLSIL.

V is TRBV3-1 (or the pseudogene TRBV3-2) and J is TRBJ1-4; 7 bases agree with TRBD1. CDR1 is LGHDT, CDR2 YNNKEL, per germline (reference sequence). J lost 0 bases, V lost 4 bases, and 14 bases had no gene match. CDR3 length equals 19 residues. CDR3 amino acids: CASSPHRQGKGATNEKLFF. The CDR3 nucleotides read TGTGCCAGCAGCCCTCACCGACAGGGTAAGGGCGCAACTAATGAAAAACTGTTTTTT.

This sequence joins TRBV11-2 and TRBJ2-3; D might be TRBD2 (5 bases). V was cut by 3 bases and J by 2 bases, with 18 bases left in between. From germline, CDR1 is SGHAT and CDR2 FQNNGV. This CDR3 has 17 amino acids. The CDR3 DNA reads TGTGCCAGCAGCTTGGGCTCTGGCAGCGGAAACACAGATACGCAGTATTTT. It is translated as CASSLGSGSGNTDTQYF.

V is TRBV7-3 and J is TRBJ1-1; D is unresolved. Germline V gives CDR1 SGHTA, CDR2 FQGTGA. Trimming removed 5 bases at V and 8 bases at J, with 18 bases between. This CDR3 region has 14 residues. CDR3 amino acids: CASSPHGLGSEAFF. The CDR3 DNA is TGTGCCAGCAGCCCACACGGGCTCGGGAGCGAAGCTTTCTTT.

The chain carries TRBV27 and TRBJ2-7, with TRBD2 matching 7 bases. Trimming at V came to 9 bases and at J to 6 bases, leaving 14 bases not matched to a gene. This CDR3 comprises 14 residues. Germline loops: CDR1 MNHEY, CDR2 SMNVEV (reference sequence). The CDR3 sequence is CASWSAGASREQYF. In DNA form, the CDR3 reads TGTGCCAGTTGGTCGGCGGGAGCCTCTCGCGAGCAGTACTTC.

This sequence joins TRBV5-1 and TRBJ1-1; TRBD1 aligns across 7 bases. The germline CDR1 and CDR2 sequences are SGHRS and YFSETQ. This CDR3 has 16 amino acids. J lost 4 bases, V lost 1 base, and 10 bases had no gene match. This CDR3 is CASSLTAFGTATEAFF. CDR3 DNA: TGCGCCAGCAGCTTGACCGCCTTCGGGACAGCCACTGAAGCTTTCTTT.

The J gene is TRBJ2-1, the V gene TRBV5-5, with a weak D call TRBD1 (6 bases). Per the germline V gene, CDR1 is SGHKS and CDR2 is YYEKEE (reference sequence). V lost 4 bases, J lost 4 bases, and 12 bases lay in between. This CDR3 is 14 amino acids long. CDR3 sequence: CASSQWDIYNEQFF. In nucleotides, the CDR3 is TGTGCCAGCAGCCAGTGGGACATATACAATGAGCAGTTCTTC.